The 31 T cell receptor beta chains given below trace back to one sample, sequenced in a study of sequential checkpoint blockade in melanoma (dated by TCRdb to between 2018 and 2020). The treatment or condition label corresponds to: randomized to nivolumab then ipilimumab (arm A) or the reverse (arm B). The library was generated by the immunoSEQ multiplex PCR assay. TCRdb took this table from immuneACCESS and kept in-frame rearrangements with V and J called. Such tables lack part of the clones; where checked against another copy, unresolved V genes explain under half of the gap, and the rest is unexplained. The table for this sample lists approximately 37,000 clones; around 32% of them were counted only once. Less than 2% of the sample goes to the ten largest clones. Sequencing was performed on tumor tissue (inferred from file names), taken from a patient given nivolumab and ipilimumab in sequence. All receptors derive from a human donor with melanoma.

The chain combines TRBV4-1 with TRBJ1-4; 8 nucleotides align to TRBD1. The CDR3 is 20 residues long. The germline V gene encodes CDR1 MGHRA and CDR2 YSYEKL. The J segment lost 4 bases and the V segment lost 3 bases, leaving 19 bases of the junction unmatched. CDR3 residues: CASSHDDRGITRTLNEKLFF. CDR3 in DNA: TGCGCCAGCAGCCATGACGACAGGGGCATTACAAGGACTCTTAATGAAAAACTGTTTTTT.

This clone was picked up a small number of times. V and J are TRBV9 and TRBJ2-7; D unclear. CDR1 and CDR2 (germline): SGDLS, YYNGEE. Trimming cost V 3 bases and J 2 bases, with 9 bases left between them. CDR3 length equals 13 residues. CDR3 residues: CASSGYQAYEQYF. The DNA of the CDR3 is TGTGCCAGCAGCGGTTACCAAGCCTACGAGCAGTACTTC.

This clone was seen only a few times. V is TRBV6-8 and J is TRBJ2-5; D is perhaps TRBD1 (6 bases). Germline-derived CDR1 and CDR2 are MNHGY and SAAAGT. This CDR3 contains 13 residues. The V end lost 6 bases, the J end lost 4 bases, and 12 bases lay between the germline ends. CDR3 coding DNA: TGTGCCAGCAGGACAGGTCTGGGAGAGACCCAGTACTTC. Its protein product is CASRTGLGETQYF.

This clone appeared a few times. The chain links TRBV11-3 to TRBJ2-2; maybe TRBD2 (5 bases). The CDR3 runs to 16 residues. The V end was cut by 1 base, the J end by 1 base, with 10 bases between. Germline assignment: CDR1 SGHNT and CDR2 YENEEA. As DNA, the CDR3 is TGTGCCAGCAGCTTAGTTGCTAGCCTGAACACCGGGGAGCTGTTTTTT. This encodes CASSLVASLNTGELFF.

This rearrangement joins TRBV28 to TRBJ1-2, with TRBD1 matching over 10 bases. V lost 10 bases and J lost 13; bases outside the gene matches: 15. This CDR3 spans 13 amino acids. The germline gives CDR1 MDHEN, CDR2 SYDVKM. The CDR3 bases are TGTGCCACCCTGGACAGGGGGTTGCGTTTCTGCACCTTC. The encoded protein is CATLDRGLRFCTF.

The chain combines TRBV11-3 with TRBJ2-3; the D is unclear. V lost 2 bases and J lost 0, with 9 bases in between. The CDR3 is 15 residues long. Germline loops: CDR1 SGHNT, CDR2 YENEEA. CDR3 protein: CASSLIPESTDTQYF. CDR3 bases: TGTGCCAGCAGCTTAATCCCGGAGAGCACAGATACGCAGTATTTT.

CDR3 residues: CASGRFTDTQYF. The CDR3 coding sequence is TGTGCTAGTGGTCGGTTCACAGATACGCAGTATTTT. The chain recombines TRBV12-5 with TRBJ2-3; D unresolved. Per germline, CDR1 LGHNT and CDR2 FRNRAP. V was trimmed by 5 bases and J by 2 bases, leaving 5 bases between them. This CDR3 has 12 residues.

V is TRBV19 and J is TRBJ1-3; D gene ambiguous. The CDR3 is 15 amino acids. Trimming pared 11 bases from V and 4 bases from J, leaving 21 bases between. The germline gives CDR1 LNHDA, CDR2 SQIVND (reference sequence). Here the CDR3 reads CASGAASIMGNTIYF. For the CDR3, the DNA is TGTGCCTCAGGCGCGGCATCGATCATGGGAAACACCATATATTTT. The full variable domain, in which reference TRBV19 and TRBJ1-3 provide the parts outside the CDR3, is DGGITQSPKYLFRKEGQNVTLSCEQNLNHDAMYWYRQDPGQGLRLIYYSQIVNDFQKGDIAEGYSVSREKKESFPLTVTSAQKNPTAFYLCASGAASIMGNTIYFGEGSWLTVV.

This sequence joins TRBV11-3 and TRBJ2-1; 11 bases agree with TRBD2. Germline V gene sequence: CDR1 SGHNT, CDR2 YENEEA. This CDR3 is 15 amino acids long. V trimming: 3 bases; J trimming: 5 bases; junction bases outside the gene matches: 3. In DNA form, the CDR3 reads TGTGCCAGCAGCTTGACTAGCGGGAAACACAATGAGCAGTTCTTC. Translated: CASSLTSGKHNEQFF. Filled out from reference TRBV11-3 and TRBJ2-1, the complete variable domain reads EAGVVQSPRYKIIEKKQPVAFWCNPISGHNTLYWYLQNLGQGPELLIRYENEEAVDDSQLPKDRFSAERLKGVDSTLKIQPAELGDSAVYLCASSLTSGKHNEQFFGPGTRLTVL.

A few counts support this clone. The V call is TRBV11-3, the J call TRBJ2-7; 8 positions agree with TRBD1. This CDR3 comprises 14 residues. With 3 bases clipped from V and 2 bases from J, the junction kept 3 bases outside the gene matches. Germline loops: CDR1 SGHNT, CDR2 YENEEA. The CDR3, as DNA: TGTGCCAGCAGCTTCGGGACAGGACCCTACGAGCAGTACTTC. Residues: CASSFGTGPYEQYF.

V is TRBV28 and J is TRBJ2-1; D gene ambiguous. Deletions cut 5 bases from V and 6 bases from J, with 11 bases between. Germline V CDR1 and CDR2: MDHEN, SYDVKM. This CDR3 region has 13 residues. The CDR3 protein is CASSLPGLNEQFF. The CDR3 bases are TGTGCCAGCAGTCTCCCGGGTCTCAATGAGCAGTTCTTC. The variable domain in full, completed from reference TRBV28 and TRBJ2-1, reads DVKVTQSSRYLVKRTGEKVFLECVQDMDHENMFWYRQDPGLGLRLIYFSYDVKMKEKGDIPEGYSVSREKKERFSLILESASTNQTSMYLCASSLPGLNEQFFGPGTRLTVL.

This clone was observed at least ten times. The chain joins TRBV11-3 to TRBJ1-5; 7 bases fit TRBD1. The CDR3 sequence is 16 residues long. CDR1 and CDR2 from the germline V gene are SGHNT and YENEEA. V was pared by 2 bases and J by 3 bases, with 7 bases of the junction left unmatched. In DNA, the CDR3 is TGTGCCAGCAGCTTAACCGGGACAGCCGTCAATCAGCCCCAGCATTTT. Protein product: CASSLTGTAVNQPQHF.

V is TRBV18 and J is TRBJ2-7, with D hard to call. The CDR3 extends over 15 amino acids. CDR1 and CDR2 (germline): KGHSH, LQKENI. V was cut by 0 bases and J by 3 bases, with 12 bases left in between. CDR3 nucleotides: TGTGCCAGCTCACCACCCGGGTCTTCGGTCTACGAGCAGTACTTC. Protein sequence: CASSPPGSSVYEQYF.

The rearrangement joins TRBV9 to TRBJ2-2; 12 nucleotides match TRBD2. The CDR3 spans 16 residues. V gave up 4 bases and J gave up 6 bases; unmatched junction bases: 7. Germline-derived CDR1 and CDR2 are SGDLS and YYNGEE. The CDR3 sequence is CASSLSPSGGAGELFF. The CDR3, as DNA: TGTGCCAGCAGCCTTTCCCCTAGCGGGGGGGCCGGGGAGCTGTTTTTT.

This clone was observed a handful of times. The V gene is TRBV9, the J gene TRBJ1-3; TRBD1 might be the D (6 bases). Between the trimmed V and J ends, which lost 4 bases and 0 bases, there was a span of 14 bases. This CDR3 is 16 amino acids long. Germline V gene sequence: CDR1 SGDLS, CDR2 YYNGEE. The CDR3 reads CASSPRTALSGNTIYF. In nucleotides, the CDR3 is TGTGCCAGCAGCCCTCGGACAGCTCTCTCTGGAAACACCATATATTTT.

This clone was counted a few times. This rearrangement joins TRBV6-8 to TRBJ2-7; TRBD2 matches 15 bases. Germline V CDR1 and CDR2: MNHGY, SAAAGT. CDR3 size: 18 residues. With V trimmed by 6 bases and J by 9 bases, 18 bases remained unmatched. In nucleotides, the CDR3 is TGTGCCAGCAGCCCCCGGACTAGCGGGGGGGCTTATCATCAAGGGCAGTACTTC. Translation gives CASSPRTSGGAYHQGQYF.

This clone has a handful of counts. CDR3 amino acids: CAWSQLQGLYGYTF. Written as DNA, the CDR3 is TGTGCCTGGAGTCAGCTACAGGGTTTGTATGGCTACACCTTC. V is TRBV30 and J is TRBJ1-2; possible D gene TRBD1, 6 bases. The CDR3 has 14 amino acids. V was pared by 2 bases and J by 5 bases, with 15 bases between. Germline CDR1 and CDR2: GTSNPN and SVGIG (reference sequence).

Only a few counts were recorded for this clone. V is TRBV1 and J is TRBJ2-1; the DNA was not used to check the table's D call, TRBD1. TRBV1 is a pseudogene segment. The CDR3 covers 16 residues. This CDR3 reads CASSQADRGARNEQFF. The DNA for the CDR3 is TGCGCCAGCAGCCAAGCAGACAGGGGGGCCCGCAATGAGCAGTTCTTC.

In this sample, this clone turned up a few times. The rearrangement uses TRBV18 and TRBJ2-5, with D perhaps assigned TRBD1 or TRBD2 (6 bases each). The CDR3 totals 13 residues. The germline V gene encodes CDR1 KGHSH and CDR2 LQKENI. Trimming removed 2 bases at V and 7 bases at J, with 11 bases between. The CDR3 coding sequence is TGTGCCAGCTCACCAAGCGGAGGGGGGACCCAGTACTTC. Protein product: CASSPSGGGTQYF.

This CDR3 is CASTGGQLVQPQHF. The CDR3 DNA sequence: TGTGCCAGCACGGGGGGACAGTTGGTTCAGCCCCAGCATTTT. This sequence joins TRBV6-8 and TRBJ1-5; 7 bases are a match to TRBD1. V shed 7 bases and J 6 bases; nucleotides not matched to a gene: 9. Germline CDR1 and CDR2: MNHGY and SAAAGT. The CDR3 consists of 14 residues.

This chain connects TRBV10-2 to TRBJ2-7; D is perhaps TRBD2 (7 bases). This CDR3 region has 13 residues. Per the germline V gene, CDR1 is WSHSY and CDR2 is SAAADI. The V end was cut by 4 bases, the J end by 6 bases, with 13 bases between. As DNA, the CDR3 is TGCGCCAGCAGTGCGACGGGGGGCGGCGAGCAGTACTTC. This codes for CASSATGGGEQYF.

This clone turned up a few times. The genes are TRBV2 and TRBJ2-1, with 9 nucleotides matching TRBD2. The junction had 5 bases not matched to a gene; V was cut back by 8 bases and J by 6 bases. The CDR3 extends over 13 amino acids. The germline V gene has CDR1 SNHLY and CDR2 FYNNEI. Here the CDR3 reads CASQREESNEQFF. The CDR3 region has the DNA TGTGCCAGCCAGCGGGAGGAAAGCAATGAGCAGTTCTTC.

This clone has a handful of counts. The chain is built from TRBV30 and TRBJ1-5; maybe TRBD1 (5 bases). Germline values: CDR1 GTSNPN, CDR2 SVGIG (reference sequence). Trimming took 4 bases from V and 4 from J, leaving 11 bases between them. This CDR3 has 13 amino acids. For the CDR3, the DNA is TGTGCCTGGACGACGGGGCAAAATCAGCCCCAGCATTTT. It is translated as CAWTTGQNQPQHF.

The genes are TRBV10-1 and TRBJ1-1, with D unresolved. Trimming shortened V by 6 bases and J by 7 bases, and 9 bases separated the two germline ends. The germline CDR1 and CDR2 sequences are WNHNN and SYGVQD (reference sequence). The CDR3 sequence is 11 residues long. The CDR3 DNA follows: TGCGCCAGCAGATTCGTCATTGAAGCTTTCTTT. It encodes CASRFVIEAFF.

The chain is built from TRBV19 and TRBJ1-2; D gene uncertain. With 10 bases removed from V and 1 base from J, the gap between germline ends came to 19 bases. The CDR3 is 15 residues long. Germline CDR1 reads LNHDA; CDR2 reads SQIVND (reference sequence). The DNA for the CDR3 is TGTGCCAAAAAGTTAGAATATGAGGATAACTATGGCTACACCTTC. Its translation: CAKKLEYEDNYGYTF.

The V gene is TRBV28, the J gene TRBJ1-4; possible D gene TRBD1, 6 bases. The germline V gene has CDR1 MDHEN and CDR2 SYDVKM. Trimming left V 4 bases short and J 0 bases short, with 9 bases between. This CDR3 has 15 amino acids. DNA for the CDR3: TGTGCCAGCAGTTCGTGGACAGCAACTAATGAAAAACTGTTTTTT. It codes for CASSSWTATNEKLFF.

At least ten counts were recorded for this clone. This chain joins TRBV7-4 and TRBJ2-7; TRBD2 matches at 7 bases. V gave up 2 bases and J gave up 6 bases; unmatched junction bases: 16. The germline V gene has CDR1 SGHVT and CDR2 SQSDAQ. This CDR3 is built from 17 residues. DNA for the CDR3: TGTGCCAGCAGCTTATTCCTCCCGGCGGGGGAAACATTCGAGCAGTACTTC. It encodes CASSLFLPAGETFEQYF.

The CDR3 reads CAINRGRGNTGELFF. As DNA, the CDR3 is TGTGCCATCAATAGGGGCAGGGGGAACACCGGGGAGCTGTTTTTT. The V gene is TRBV6-8, the J gene TRBJ2-2; tentatively, D is TRBD1 (6 bases). Trimming left V 10 bases short and J 1 base short, with 16 bases between. Germline V gene lookup returns CDR1 MNHGY and CDR2 SAAAGT. CDR3 length: 15 amino acids.

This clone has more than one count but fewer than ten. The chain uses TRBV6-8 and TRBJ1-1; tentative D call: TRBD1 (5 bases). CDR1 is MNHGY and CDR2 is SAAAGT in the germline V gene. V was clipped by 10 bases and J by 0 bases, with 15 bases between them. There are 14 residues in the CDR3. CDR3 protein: CAITKQALNTEAFF. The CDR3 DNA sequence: TGTGCCATCACTAAACAGGCGCTGAACACTGAAGCTTTCTTT.

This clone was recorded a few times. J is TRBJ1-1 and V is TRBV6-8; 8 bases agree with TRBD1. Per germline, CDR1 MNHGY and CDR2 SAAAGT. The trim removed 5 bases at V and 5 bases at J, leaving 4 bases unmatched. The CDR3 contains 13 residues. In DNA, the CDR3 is TGTGCCAGCAGTGGACAGGGATATACTGAAGCTTTCTTT. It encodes CASSGQGYTEAFF.

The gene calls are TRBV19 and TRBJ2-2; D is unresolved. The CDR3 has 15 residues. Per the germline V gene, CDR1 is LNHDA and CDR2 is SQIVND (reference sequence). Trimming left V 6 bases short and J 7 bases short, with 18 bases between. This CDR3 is CASRVGIAFVGELFF. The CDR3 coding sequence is TGTGCCAGTAGAGTGGGGATAGCCTTCGTCGGGGAGCTGTTTTTT.